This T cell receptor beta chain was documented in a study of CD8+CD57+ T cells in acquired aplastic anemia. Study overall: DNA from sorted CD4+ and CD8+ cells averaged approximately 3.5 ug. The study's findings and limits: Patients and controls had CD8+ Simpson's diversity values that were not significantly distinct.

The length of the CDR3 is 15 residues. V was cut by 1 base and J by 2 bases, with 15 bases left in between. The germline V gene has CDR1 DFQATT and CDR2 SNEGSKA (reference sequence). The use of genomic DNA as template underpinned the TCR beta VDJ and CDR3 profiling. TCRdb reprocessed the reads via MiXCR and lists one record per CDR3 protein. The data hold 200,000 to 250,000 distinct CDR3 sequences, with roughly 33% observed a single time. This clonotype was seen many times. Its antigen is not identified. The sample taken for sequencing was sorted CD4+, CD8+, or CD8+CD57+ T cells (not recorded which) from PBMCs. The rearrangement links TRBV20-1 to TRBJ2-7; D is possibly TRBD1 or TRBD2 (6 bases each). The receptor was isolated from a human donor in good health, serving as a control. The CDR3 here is CSARAAGRTAYEQYF. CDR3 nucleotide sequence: TGCAGTGCTAGAGCCGCGGGACGGACAGCCTACGAGCAGTACTTC.